This note documents a single T cell receptor (beta chain) sequence. The data were produced by immunoSEQ multiplex PCR, yet TCRdb's version contains in-frame clones alone and is incomplete. The data hold 90,000 to 100,000 clones, with roughly 85% observed a single time. These data belong to a study of cytomegalovirus exposure and HLA in healthy donors. This CDR3 region has 14 residues. With V trimmed by 5 bases and J by 8 bases, 9 bases remained unmatched. CDR1 and CDR2 (germline): LNHNV, YYDKDF (reference sequence). Donors were drawn from the roughly 120-subject validation cohort, separate from the roughly 610-subject first cohort.

Sequenced material: PBMCs. J is TRBJ1-2 and V is TRBV15, with 9 bases lining up with TRBD1. The sequence came from a woman in her twenties or thirties in good health and CMV-seronegative. CDR3 sequence (DNA): TGTGCCACCAGCGGGGGACAGGGTTTTTGGGGCTACACCTTC. It specifies CATSGGQGFWGYTF. Full variable domain (outside the CDR3, taken from reference TRBV15 and TRBJ1-2): DAMVIQNPRYQVTQFGKPVTLSCSQTLNHNVMYWYQQKSSQAPKLLFHYYDKDFNNEADTPDNFQSRRPNTSFCFLDIRSPGLGDTAMYLCATSGGQGFWGYTFGSGTRLTVV.